This T cell receptor (beta chain) was captured in a study of CXCR3-negative and CXCR3-positive naive CD8 T cells. Study information: About 135 million TRB reads in total, about 1.5 +/- 0.3 million per library.

CDR1 is SQVTM, CDR2 ANQGSEA, per germline. This CDR3 has 12 amino acids. As for this clonotype: Its antigen is unidentified.

The method, 5' RACE with UMI labels, was used to prepare the TRB cDNA libraries. Each CDR3 protein gets one entry in TCRdb, which reprocessed the 5' RACE reads and gives no DNA. The clone table shows roughly 100,000 distinct CDR3 sequences, with the ten largest holding more than 0.35%. Naive CD8+ T cells displayed a CD45RO-CCR7+CD27+CD95- phenotype. The study's findings and limits: The TRB CDR3s that CXCR3-positive naive cells carried were more hydrophobic than those of CXCR3-negative naive cells. Within a donor, both naive subsets shared TRBV-TRBJ usage, unlike memory cells.

This TCR derives from a human donor in good health. Some clones in this sample may be carry-over from other donors' samples. Sequencing used naive CXCR3+ CD8+ T cells from blood. This sample's subset: CD45RO-CCR7+CD27+CD95- naive CD8+ T cells expressing CXCR3 (TNR3+). The chain combines TRBV29-1 with TRBJ2-7. CDR3 in amino acids: CSVEDLGMEQYF.